These 15 T cell receptor beta chains were sequenced from one sample in a study of blood T cells in healthy people across ages. Sample-barcoded 5' priming and a J-beta primer mix drove a second PCR of roughly 7 to 11 cycles. MiXCR was run by TCRdb on the 5' RACE reads, yielding one entry per CDR3 protein. The sample contains about 1.8 million distinct CDR3 sequences, around 48% of which appear only once. The source material was blood. Receptors originate from a woman aged 40 to 50 in good health.

The gene calls are TRBV6-6 and TRBJ1-5, with a possible D match to TRBD1 (6 bases). Germline assignment: CDR1 MNHNY and CDR2 SVGAGI (reference sequence). Trimming removed 6 bases at V and 6 bases at J, with 21 bases between. The CDR3 extends over 16 amino acids. CDR3 sequence: CASSLTRAGVSQPQHF. The CDR3 DNA sequence: TGTGCCAGCAGCCTGACTCGGGCAGGGGTCTCTCAGCCCCAGCATTTT.

The chain employs TRBV28 and TRBJ1-5; D gene uncertain. Germline V gives CDR1 MDHEN, CDR2 SYDVKM. The CDR3 covers 14 residues. V lost 3 bases to trimming and J lost 6 bases, with 12 bases between them. For the CDR3, the DNA is TGTGCCAGCAGTTTCGACCAAGGAGGTCAGCCCCAGCATTTT. Its translation: CASSFDQGGQPQHF.

The sample holds a few counts of this clonotype. V and J are TRBV7-4 and TRBJ2-3; perhaps D is TRBD1 or TRBD2 (5 bases each). V was cut by 10 bases and J by 5 bases, with 19 bases left in between. Per germline, CDR1 SGHVT and CDR2 SQSDAQ. The length of the CDR3 is 14 residues. CDR3 bases: TGTGCCATCCCGACCGGGACCCCAGAAGATACGCAGTATTTT. This codes for CAIPTGTPEDTQYF.

Ten or more counts support this clonotype. The rearrangement uses TRBV29-1 and TRBJ2-7; 8 nucleotides agree with TRBD1. CDR1 and CDR2 (germline): SQVTM, ANQGSEA. There are 14 residues in the CDR3. J lost 3 bases, V lost 2 bases, and 6 bases had no gene match. CDR3 sequence: CSVELGTGYYEQYF. CDR3 coding DNA: TGCAGCGTTGAATTGGGGACAGGATACTACGAGCAGTACTTC.

This clonotype was picked up a small number of times. The CDR3 loop is CASSQDSRTEQFF. DNA for the CDR3: TGCGCCAGCAGCCAAGATTCCAGGACAGAGCAGTTCTTC. The V gene is TRBV4-3, the J gene TRBJ2-1, with D possibly being TRBD1 (5 bases). Germline V gene data show CDR1 as LGHNA and CDR2 as YSLEER. This CDR3 has 13 amino acids. V shed 0 bases and J shed 10 bases, with 10 bases lying between them.

This clonotype was seen more than once but under ten times. The genes are TRBV20-1 and TRBJ2-3; a possible D gene is TRBD1 (5 bases). The CDR3 loop spans 14 amino acids. V lost 3 bases to trimming and J lost 4 bases, with 14 bases between them. Germline V gene sequence: CDR1 DFQATT, CDR2 SNEGSKA (reference sequence). The CDR3 DNA reads TGCAGTGCTAGGGACATGTCTAAGGCAGATACGCAGTATTTT. Amino acid sequence: CSARDMSKADTQYF.

The V call is TRBV24-1, the J call TRBJ2-3; D is ambiguous. Germline assignment: CDR1 KGHDR and CDR2 SFDVKD. The CDR3 contains 15 residues. Trimming cost V 3 bases and J 6 bases, with 15 bases left between them. The CDR3 sequence: CATSDTDGGRDTQYF. The CDR3 nucleotides read TGTGCCACCAGTGATACTGACGGCGGAAGGGATACGCAGTATTTT.

The V call is TRBV4-3, the J call TRBJ2-1, with 7 bases lining up with TRBD1. CDR3 length: 16 amino acids. Germline values: CDR1 LGHNA, CDR2 YSLEER. J was trimmed by 0 bases and V by 4 bases; bases with no gene match: 6. This CDR3 is CASSPDRASSYNEQFF. DNA for the CDR3: TGCGCCAGCAGCCCTGACAGGGCATCCTCCTACAATGAGCAGTTCTTC.

The chain couples TRBV5-5 to TRBJ2-3, with D perhaps TRBD1 (6 bases). Germline assignment: CDR1 SGHKS and CDR2 YYEKEE (reference sequence). V was clipped by 4 bases and J by 0 bases, with 12 bases between them. The CDR3 covers 15 residues. For the CDR3, the DNA is TGTGCCAGCAGCCCTCGGACAGTTAGCACAGATACGCAGTATTTT. The encoded protein is CASSPRTVSTDTQYF. The complete variable domain, with remaining parts taken from reference TRBV5-5 and TRBJ2-3, reads DAGVTQSPTHLIKTRGQQVTLRCSPISGHKSVSWYQQVLGQGPQFIFQYYEKEERGRGNFPDRFSARQFPNYSSELNVNALLLGDSALYLCASSPRTVSTDTQYFGPGTRLTVL.

This clonotype has just a few counts. This chain joins TRBV3-1 and TRBJ2-5, with 9 positions matching TRBD2. The ends lost 1 base at V and 9 bases at J; junction bases unmatched: 6. This CDR3 region has 14 residues. Germline CDR1 reads LGHDT; CDR2 reads YNNKEL (reference sequence). The CDR3 region is CASSQATGLASQYF. The DNA of the CDR3 is TGTGCCAGCAGCCAAGCGACGGGACTAGCCTCCCAGTACTTC.

Only a few counts were recorded for this clonotype. V and J are TRBV6-5 and TRBJ2-6; TRBD1 might be the D (5 bases). The V gene's germline CDR1 is MNHEY and CDR2 SVGAGI. V was cut by 2 bases and J by 0 bases, with 11 bases left in between. This CDR3 contains 17 residues. The CDR3 here is CASSYDSGHSGANVLTF. In DNA, the CDR3 is TGTGCCAGCAGTTACGATTCAGGACACTCTGGGGCCAACGTCCTGACTTTC.

The rearrangement links TRBV6-2 or TRBV6-3 to TRBJ1-1, with unresolved D. Trimming pared 7 bases from V and 2 bases from J, leaving 14 bases between. Germline V CDR1 and CDR2: MNHEY, SVGEGT. The CDR3 loop spans 14 amino acids. DNA for the CDR3: TGTGCCAGCACTCCGGGAGGTTATAACACTGAAGCTTTCTTT. This codes for CASTPGGYNTEAFF.

A remark on this clonotype: The junction differs from germline at one of its ends, possibly a read error. The CDR3, as DNA: TGTGCCGGCAGGGGGGTGGAAGGCTACACCTTC. Amino acids: CAGRGVEGYTF. The J gene is TRBJ1-2, the V gene TRBV28; TRBD1 matches at 7 bases. CDR3 length equals 11 residues. Germline CDR1 MDHEN, CDR2 SYDVKM.

The chain couples TRBV12-3 or TRBV12-4 to TRBJ2-3; the D gene is possibly TRBD1 (6 bases). Between the trimmed V and J ends, which lost 6 bases and 5 bases, there was a span of 12 bases. CDR3 length equals 13 residues. The CDR3 sequence: CASRPFRGDTQYF. The DNA for the CDR3 is TGTGCCAGCAGACCTTTCAGGGGAGATACGCAGTATTTT.

V and J are TRBV15 and TRBJ2-3; D gene uncertain. The germline CDR1 and CDR2 sequences are LNHNV and YYDKDF (reference sequence). Trimming removed 8 bases at V and 9 bases at J, with 15 bases between. This CDR3 is built from 12 residues. DNA for the CDR3: TGTGCCACCGGCCAGGTGGCAGGAACGCAGTATTTT. The encoded protein is CATGQVAGTQYF.